This is a list of T cell receptor beta chains from one sample in a study of early T cells in non-severe SARS-CoV-2 infection. TCRdb reprocessed the 5' RACE reads with MiXCR, giving one entry per CDR3 protein. Found here are tens of thousands of distinct CDR3 sequences, roughly 10% of them singletons; the top ten hold under 6%. Sequencing used whole blood. The receptors were sampled from an adult who was a healthcare worker with PCR-confirmed SARS-CoV-2 infection or an uninfected control (not recorded which). CDR3s include the opening cysteine and the closing phenylalanine or tryptophan. The order of the fields is J gene, D gene, V gene, clone size, CDR3 protein, CDR3 DNA. The D gene is left open where the match is weak. A row's size may be missing; if present it is once, few, many or a size class.

j_gene: TRBJ2-1
d_gene: TRBD2
v_gene: TRBV20-1
abundance: few
CDR3aa: CSARDQASGDWHEQFF
CDR3nt: TGCAGTGCTAGAGATCAAGCTAGCGGGGATTGGCATGAGCAGTTCTTC

j_gene: TRBJ2-3
d_gene: -
v_gene: TRBV18
abundance: many
CDR3aa: CASSRNIPRSTDTQYF
CDR3nt: TGTGCCAGCTCACGAAACATCCCCCGGTCCACAGATACGCAGTATTTT

j_gene: TRBJ1-4
d_gene: -
v_gene: TRBV20-1
abundance: many
CDR3aa: CSASLRGEKLFF
CDR3nt: TGCAGTGCTAGTCTCCGGGGTGAAAAACTGTTTTTT

j_gene: TRBJ1-2
d_gene: -
v_gene: TRBV25-1
abundance: many
CDR3aa: CASSESGDPFYGYTF
CDR3nt: TGTGCCAGCAGTGAATCCGGGGATCCTTTCTATGGCTACACCTTC

j_gene: TRBJ2-1
d_gene: -
v_gene: TRBV14
abundance: many
CDR3aa: CASSYFPPWASYNEQFF
CDR3nt: TGTGCCAGCAGCTACTTCCCACCCTGGGCCTCCTACAATGAGCAGTTCTTC

j_gene: TRBJ2-1
d_gene: -
v_gene: TRBV30
abundance: many
CDR3aa: CAGGTTGYDEQFF
CDR3nt: TGTGCCGGGGGAACCACAGGGTACGATGAGCAGTTCTTC

j_gene: TRBJ1-6
d_gene: -
v_gene: TRBV18
abundance: few
CDR3aa: CASSSSRRQTNSPLHF
CDR3nt: TGTGCCAGCTCATCCTCCCGCCGACAGACCAATTCACCCCTCCACTTT

j_gene: TRBJ2-3
d_gene: -
v_gene: TRBV9
abundance: many
CDR3aa: CASSLLQNYATQYF
CDR3nt: TGTGCCAGCAGCCTTCTCCAGAACTACGCTACGCAGTATTTT

j_gene: TRBJ1-1
d_gene: -
v_gene: TRBV12-3/TRBV12-4
abundance: -
CDR3aa: CASSLATGNTEAFF
CDR3nt: TGTGCCAGCAGTTTAGCGACAGGGAACACTGAAGCTTTCTTT

j_gene: TRBJ2-7
d_gene: TRBD1
v_gene: TRBV11-2
abundance: few
CDR3aa: CASSLLRTGTHEQYF
CDR3nt: TGTGCCAGCAGCTTACTCCGGACAGGGACCCACGAGCAGTACTTC

j_gene: TRBJ1-5
d_gene: TRBD1
v_gene: TRBV20-1
abundance: few
CDR3aa: CSAGDRDNQPQHF
CDR3nt: TGCAGTGCTGGGGACAGGGACAATCAGCCCCAGCATTTT

j_gene: TRBJ2-7
d_gene: TRBD2
v_gene: TRBV11-1
abundance: many
CDR3aa: CASSFRSSGNYEQYF
CDR3nt: TGTGCCAGCAGCTTTCGGTCTAGCGGGAATTACGAGCAGTACTTC

j_gene: TRBJ2-1
d_gene: -
v_gene: TRBV3-1
abundance: few
CDR3aa: CASSPGPYNEQFF
CDR3nt: TGTGCCAGCAGCCCCGGTCCCTACAATGAGCAGTTCTTC

j_gene: TRBJ2-1
d_gene: TRBD2
v_gene: TRBV10-3
abundance: -
CDR3aa: CAIRPGLAGYNEQFF
CDR3nt: TGTGCCATCAGGCCCGGACTAGCGGGGTACAATGAGCAGTTCTTC

j_gene: TRBJ1-2
d_gene: -
v_gene: TRBV5-6
abundance: few
CDR3aa: CASSQTPTPYGYTF
CDR3nt: TGTGCCAGCAGCCAGACACCCACCCCCTATGGCTACACCTTC

j_gene: TRBJ2-5
d_gene: TRBD2
v_gene: TRBV10-3
abundance: many
CDR3aa: CAISERVAGEETQYF
CDR3nt: TGTGCCATCAGTGAGAGGGTAGCGGGAGAGGAGACCCAGTACTTC

j_gene: TRBJ2-1
d_gene: TRBD1
v_gene: TRBV14
abundance: -
CDR3aa: CASSQQGATYNEQFF
CDR3nt: TGTGCCAGCAGCCAACAGGGGGCCACCTACAATGAGCAGTTCTTC

j_gene: TRBJ1-5
d_gene: -
v_gene: TRBV7-8
abundance: many
CDR3aa: CASSLAWTSPNQPQHF
CDR3nt: TGTGCCAGCAGCTTAGCCTGGACAAGCCCTAATCAGCCCCAGCATTTT

j_gene: TRBJ2-1
d_gene: TRBD1
v_gene: TRBV6-5
abundance: few
CDR3aa: CASKKQGIHNEQFF
CDR3nt: TGTGCCAGCAAGAAACAGGGGATCCACAATGAGCAGTTCTTC

j_gene: TRBJ1-6
d_gene: -
v_gene: TRBV6-5
abundance: many
CDR3aa: CASSYSIGGSYNSPLHF
CDR3nt: TGTGCCAGCAGTTACTCAATAGGGGGTTCCTATAATTCACCCCTCCACTTT

j_gene: TRBJ2-7
d_gene: -
v_gene: TRBV7-9
abundance: many
CDR3aa: CASRRAGGSYEQYF
CDR3nt: TGTGCCAGCCGGAGGGCTGGAGGGTCCTACGAGCAGTACTTC

j_gene: TRBJ2-7
d_gene: -
v_gene: TRBV7-9
abundance: many
CDR3aa: CASNLGGAMYEQYF
CDR3nt: TGTGCCAGCAACTTAGGGGGAGCGATGTACGAGCAGTACTTC